This T cell receptor (beta chain) was identified in a study of shared clonotypes between healthy human individuals. About the study: A few men and two women, aged 18 to 49, were donors.

Ten immunoSEQ deep assay plates were used by the authors to sequence unsorted PBMC DNA. Produced via immunoSEQ multiplex PCR; TCRdb's table is partial and in-frame only. The table shows about 510,000 clones, with 70% to 80% occurring only once. Germline V lookup: CDR1 MDHEN, CDR2 SYDVKM. J gave up 1 base and V 0 bases, and 4 bases lay outside the gene matches. This CDR3 is 16 amino acids long. This receptor was taken from a woman aged 35 to 49 in good health. Some clones in this sample may be carry-over from other donors' samples. The specimen was PBMCs. The chain is built from TRBV28 and TRBJ2-7, with 9 bases identical to TRBD1. The CDR3 nucleotides read TGTGCCAGCAGTTTATGGACAGGGGGTCAATCCTACGAGCAGTACTTC. It specifies CASSLWTGGQSYEQYF.